The clone carrying this T cell receptor beta chain was seen repeatedly, ten times or more. Antigen specificity is unknown. About 540 ng RNA was reverse transcribed with alpha and beta constant-region primers. Alpha and beta chain libraries were made separately by chain-specific third strand synthesis with multiplexing indices. Priming off the SP2 site generated the second strand. MiXCR, run by TCRdb on the 5' RACE reads, gives a single entry per CDR3 protein. In the table there are 15,000 to 18,000 distinct CDR3 sequences, 5.5% to 8% of which are singletons. There are 15 residues in the CDR3. Germline CDR1 and CDR2: KGHDR and SFDVKD. The V end was cut by 5 bases, the J end by 2 bases, with 12 bases between. The sample comes from a study of HIV-infected patients and healthy controls. Findings and limits, study-wide: In healthy controls, MAIT alpha CDR3s were common; in HIV+ repertoires, severely depleted. When repertoires were size-matched, rare events in HIV-infected data became overweighted.

All unsorted peripheral T cells were captured because whole blood was used without fractionation. The TCR was taken from an adult in good health. V usage is TRBV24-1 and J usage is TRBJ2-1; either TRBD1 or TRBD2 may fit D (6 bases each). Specimen: blood. CDR3 in amino acids: CATSGSGEAYNEQFF. DNA for the CDR3: TGTGCCACCAGTGGATCAGGGGAGGCCTACAATGAGCAGTTCTTC.